This T cell receptor (beta chain) was recovered during a study of T cell changes during pregnancy in multiple sclerosis. This CDR3 has 13 residues. Germline V gene lookup returns CDR1 MDHEN and CDR2 SYDVKM. Worth noting for this clone: The junction shows a germline mismatch at one end, possibly a read error.

TCRdb's table, derived via immunoSEQ multiplex PCR, lists solely in-frame clones and lacks some. This sample has roughly 58,000 clones; roughly 92% occur once, and the top ten carry around 3.2%. The receptor comes from a female donor with multiple sclerosis, enrolled in a pregnancy study. The V and J genes are TRBV28 and TRBJ2-7; 10 bases line up with TRBD2. The sequenced sample was CD8+ T cells from peripheral blood mononuclear cells, obtained in the third trimester of pregnancy. The DNA for the CDR3 is TGTGCCAGCAGTCCCGGGACTAGCGTTCAGGAGGACTTC. Protein: CASSPGTSVQEDF.